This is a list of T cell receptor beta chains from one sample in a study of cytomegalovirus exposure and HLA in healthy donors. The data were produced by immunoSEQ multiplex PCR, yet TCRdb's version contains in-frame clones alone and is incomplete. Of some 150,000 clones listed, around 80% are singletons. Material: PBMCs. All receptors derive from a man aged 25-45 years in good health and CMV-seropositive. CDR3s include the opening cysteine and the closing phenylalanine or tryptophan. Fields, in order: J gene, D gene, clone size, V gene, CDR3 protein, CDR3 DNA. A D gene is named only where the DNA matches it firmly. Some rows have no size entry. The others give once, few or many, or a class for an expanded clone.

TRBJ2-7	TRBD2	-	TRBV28	CASNSGTKYEQYF	TGTGCCAGCAATAGCGGGACAAAGTACGAGCAGTACTTC
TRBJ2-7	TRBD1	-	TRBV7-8	CASSKGAYEQYF	TGTGCCAGCAGCAAGGGGGCATACGAGCAGTACTTC
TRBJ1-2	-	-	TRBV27	CASSLWGGVEDGYTF	TGTGCCAGCAGTTTATGGGGAGGGGTAGAGGATGGCTACACCTTC
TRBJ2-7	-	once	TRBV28	CASRTAKTSYEQYF	TGTGCCAGCAGGACAGCCAAAACCTCCTACGAGCAGTACTTC
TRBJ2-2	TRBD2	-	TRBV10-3	CAIRTGLAGGQGTGELFF	TGTGCCATCAGGACGGGACTAGCGGGAGGGCAGGGCACCGGGGAGCTGTTTTTT
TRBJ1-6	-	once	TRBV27	CASRKTGSNSPLHF	TGTGCCAGCAGGAAGACAGGCAGCAATTCACCCCTCCACTTT
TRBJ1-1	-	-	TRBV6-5	CASSLDRNTEAFF	TGTGCCAGCAGCTTGGACAGGAACACTGAAGCTTTCTTT
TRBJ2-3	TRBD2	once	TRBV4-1	CASSQAPTSGGITDTQYF	TGCGCCAGCAGCCAAGCCCCGACTAGCGGGGGAATCACAGATACGCAGTATTTT
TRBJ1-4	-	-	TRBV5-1	CASSLEGGRGEKLFF	TGCGCCAGCAGCTTGGAAGGGGGTAGGGGTGAAAAACTGTTTTTT
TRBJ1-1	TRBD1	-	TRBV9	CASSAGQGRSLNTEAFF	TGTGCCAGCAGCGCCGGACAGGGGAGAAGCCTGAACACTGAAGCTTTCTTT
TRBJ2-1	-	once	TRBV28	CASSLDSYNEQFF	TGTGCCAGCAGTTTAGACAGCTACAATGAGCAGTTCTTC
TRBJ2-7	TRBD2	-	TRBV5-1	CASSWGGLADSYEQYF	TGCGCCAGCAGCTGGGGGGGACTAGCGGACTCCTACGAGCAGTACTTC
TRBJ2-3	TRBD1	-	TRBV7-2	CASRQGQTDTQYF	TGTGCCAGCAGGCAGGGACAGACAGATACGCAGTATTTT
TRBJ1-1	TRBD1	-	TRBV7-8	CASSRDRATLMNTEAFF	TGTGCCAGCAGCCGGGACAGAGCTACACTCATGAACACTGAAGCTTTCTTT
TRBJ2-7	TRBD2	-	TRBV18	CASSPNLAGEGEQYF	TGTGCCAGCTCACCAAACCTAGCGGGAGAGGGCGAGCAGTACTTC